Listed below are T cell receptor beta chains from one sample, sequenced in a study of shared clonotypes between healthy human individuals. Here immunoSEQ multiplex PCR was the method, and the copy in TCRdb shows in-frame clones only, minus some. The repertoire consists of about 2.1 million clones, with about 94% occurring once and the leading ten covering about 1.7%. The sample consisted of naive CD8+ T cells from PBMCs. The source is a man aged 18 to 29 in good health. Some clones in this sample may be carry-over from other donors' samples. The CDR3 runs from the conserved cysteine through the conserved F or W. A D gene is named only where the DNA matches it firmly. Size tells how often a clone was seen (once, few, many) or the class of an expanded clone, and some rows leave it out.

>TRBV28|.|.|TRBJ2-3
CASSLGLSSTDTQYF
TGTGCCAGCAGTCTGGGACTCTCTAGCACAGATACGCAGTATTTT
>TRBV19|.|.|TRBJ2-1
CASSISAYSSYNEQFF
TGTGCCAGTAGTATATCAGCCTACAGCTCCTACAATGAGCAGTTCTTC
>TRBV25-1|.|.|TRBJ1-2
CASSSHDRLYGYTF
TGTGCCAGCAGTTCCCATGACAGGCTCTATGGCTACACCTTC
>TRBV7-9|.|.|TRBJ2-3
CASSPGTSSTDTQYF
TGTGCCAGCAGCCCCGGGACTTCTAGCACAGATACGCAGTATTTT
>TRBV7-9|.|.|TRBJ2-7
CASSPGTSRSYEQYF
TGTGCCAGCAGCCCTGGGACTTCCAGGTCCTACGAGCAGTACTTC
>TRBV7-9|.|.|TRBJ2-7
CASSLAPAAPTYEQYF
TGTGCCAGCAGCTTAGCTCCGGCAGCCCCAACCTACGAGCAGTACTTC
>TRBV9|.|once|TRBJ2-7
CASSRSGSSSGEQYF
TGTGCCAGCAGCCGGTCGGGGTCTTCATCGGGCGAGCAGTACTTC
>TRBV19|.|.|TRBJ2-7
CASSPRGLAATNYEQYF
TGTGCCAGTAGCCCCCGGGGGCTAGCGGCTACTAACTACGAGCAGTACTTC
>TRBV28|TRBD2|.|TRBJ2-1
CASSLRDWASGRTPLANEQFF
TGTGCCAGCAGTTTACGTGATTGGGCTAGCGGGAGGACACCACTTGCCAATGAGCAGTTCTTC
>TRBV7-8|.|once|TRBJ1-3
CASSLLGKALSGNTIYF
TGTGCCAGCAGCTTATTGGGCAAGGCCCTATCTGGAAACACCATATATTTT
>TRBV6-5|TRBD2|.|TRBJ2-1
CASSLLAGGLNEQFF
TGTGCCAGCAGCCTACTAGCGGGAGGGCTCAATGAGCAGTTCTTC